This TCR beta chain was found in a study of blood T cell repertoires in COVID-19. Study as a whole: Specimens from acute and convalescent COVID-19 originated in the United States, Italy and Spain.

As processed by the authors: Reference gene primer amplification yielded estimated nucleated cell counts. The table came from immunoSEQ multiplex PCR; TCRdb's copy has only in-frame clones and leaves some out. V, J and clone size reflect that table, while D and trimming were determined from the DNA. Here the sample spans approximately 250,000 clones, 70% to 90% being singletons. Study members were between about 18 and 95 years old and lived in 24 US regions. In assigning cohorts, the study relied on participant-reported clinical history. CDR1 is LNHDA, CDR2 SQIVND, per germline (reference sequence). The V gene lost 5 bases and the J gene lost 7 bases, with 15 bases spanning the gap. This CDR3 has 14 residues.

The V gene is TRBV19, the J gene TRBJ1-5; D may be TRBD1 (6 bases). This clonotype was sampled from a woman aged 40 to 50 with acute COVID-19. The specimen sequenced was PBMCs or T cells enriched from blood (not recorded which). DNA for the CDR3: TGTGCCAGTAGTGGTCTAGGGGGAGGGCAGCCCCAGCATTTT. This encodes CASSGLGGGQPQHF. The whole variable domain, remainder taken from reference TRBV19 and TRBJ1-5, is DGGITQSPKYLFRKEGQNVTLSCEQNLNHDAMYWYRQDPGQGLRLIYYSQIVNDFQKGDIAEGYSVSREKKESFPLTVTSAQKNPTAFYLCASSGLGGGQPQHFGDGTRLSIL.